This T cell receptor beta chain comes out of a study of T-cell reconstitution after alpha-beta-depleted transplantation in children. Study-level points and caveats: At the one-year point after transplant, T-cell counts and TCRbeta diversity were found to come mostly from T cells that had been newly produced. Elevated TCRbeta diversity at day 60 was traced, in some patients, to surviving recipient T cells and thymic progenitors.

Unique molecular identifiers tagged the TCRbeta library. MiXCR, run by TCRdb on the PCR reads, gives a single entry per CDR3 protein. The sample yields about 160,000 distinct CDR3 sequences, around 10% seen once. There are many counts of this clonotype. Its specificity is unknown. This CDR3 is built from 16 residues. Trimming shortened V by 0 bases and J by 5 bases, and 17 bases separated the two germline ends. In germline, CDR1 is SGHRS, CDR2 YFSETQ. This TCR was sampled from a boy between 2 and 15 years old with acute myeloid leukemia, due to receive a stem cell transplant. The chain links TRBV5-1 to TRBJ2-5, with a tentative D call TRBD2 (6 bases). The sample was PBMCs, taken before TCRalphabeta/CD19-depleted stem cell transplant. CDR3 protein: CASSLGRGRLSETQYF. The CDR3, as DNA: TGCGCCAGCAGCTTGGGCAGAGGGAGGCTTTCGGAGACCCAGTACTTC. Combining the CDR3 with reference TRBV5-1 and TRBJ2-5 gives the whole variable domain KAGVTQTPRYLIKTRGQQVTLSCSPISGHRSVSWYQQTPGQGLQFLFEYFSETQRNKGNFPGRFSGRQFSNSRSEMNVSTLELGDSALYLCASSLGRGRLSETQYFGPGTRLLVL.